These T cell receptor beta chains were read from a single sample in a study of CD8 T cells in ankylosing spondylitis. TCRdb re-derived calls from the 5' RACE reads in MiXCR, one entry per CDR3 protein. The profile shows some 700,000 distinct CDR3 sequences, around 17% of them singletons. Sequencing input: blood, either unsorted or a sorted T cell fraction (not recorded which). Receptors were obtained from a male donor with ankylosing spondylitis. The CDR3 runs from the conserved cysteine through the conserved F or W. The order of the fields is clone size, J gene, D gene, V gene, CDR3 DNA, CDR3 protein. A D gene is named only where the DNA matches it firmly. The size of a clone is reported for some rows only, either as once, few or many, or as a class for expanded clones.

NA	TRBJ2-7	NA	TRBV2	TGTGCCAGCATTCAGGACGGGAGCTCCTACGAGCAGTACTTC	CASIQDGSSYEQYF
NA	TRBJ2-1	NA	TRBV21-1	TGTGCCAGCGGGACACCCTACAATGAGCAGTTCTTC	CASGTPYNEQFF
NA	TRBJ1-2	TRBD1	TRBV2	TGTGCCAGCACCCCTAGGAGGGGGCTCAACTATGGCTACACCTTC	CASTPRRGLNYGYTF
NA	TRBJ2-7	NA	TRBV30	TGTGCCTGGAGTCCCGGTGATCCGGGGGAGCAGTACTTC	CAWSPGDPGEQYF
few	TRBJ1-4	NA	TRBV20-1	TGCAGTGCTAGACCAGGAAACTATAATGAAAAACTGTTTTTT	CSARPGNYNEKLFF
NA	TRBJ2-3	TRBD1	TRBV5-1	TGCGCCAGCAGCCCCCTCGACAGGGTTTCCGATACGCAGTATTTT	CASSPLDRVSDTQYF
few	TRBJ1-5	TRBD1	TRBV11-2	TGTGCCAGCAGCTTAAAGGGGGCAGGGGGTATGAGCAATCAGCCCCAGCATTTT	CASSLKGAGGMSNQPQHF
few	TRBJ1-2	TRBD1	TRBV2	TGTGCCAGCAGTGAAGCAACAGGGGGCTCTTATGGCTACACCTTC	CASSEATGGSYGYTF
few	TRBJ1-2	TRBD1	TRBV5-1	TGCGCCAGCAGCTTGGAAATACAGGGGTTGGCTAACTATGGCTACACCTTC	CASSLEIQGLANYGYTF
few	TRBJ2-2	NA	TRBV20-1	TGCAGTGCTAGAGTGGTGGGCGGGAACACCGGGGAGCTGTTTTTT	CSARVVGGNTGELFF
NA	TRBJ1-1	NA	TRBV5-6	TGTGCCAGCAGTCTGGGGCCCTACACTGAAGCTTTCTTT	CASSLGPYTEAFF
few	TRBJ2-1	NA	TRBV30	TGTGCCTGGAGTGTAGGGCGGGCCAGCTCCTACAATGAGCAGTTCTTC	CAWSVGRASSYNEQFF
NA	TRBJ2-7	NA	TRBV29-1	TGCAGCGTTGAAGGAGGTTTTAGCAGCCGAAAACCCTACGAGCAGTACTTC	CSVEGGFSSRKPYEQYF
NA	TRBJ1-1	NA	TRBV20-1	TGCAGTGCTCGAACGGGCACTGAAGCTTTCTTT	CSARTGTEAFF
few	TRBJ2-7	NA	TRBV28	TGTGCCAGCAGTTTCGGCCAGGACATTATATACGAGCAGTACTTC	CASSFGQDIIYEQYF
many	TRBJ2-1	NA	TRBV6-2/TRBV6-3	TGTGCCAGCAGATTACAAGACAGATCCTACAATGAGCAGTTCTTC	CASRLQDRSYNEQFF
NA	TRBJ2-2	TRBD1	TRBV11-2	TGTGCCAGCATCAGATCCCCGGGACAGGGAAGGACCGGGGAGCTGTTTTTT	CASIRSPGQGRTGELFF
NA	TRBJ2-7	NA	TRBV12-3/TRBV12-4	TGTGCCAGCAGTCCCCATGCAGGGGGGTCCTACGAGCAGTACTTC	CASSPHAGGSYEQYF
NA	TRBJ2-5	TRBD2	TRBV12-3/TRBV12-4	TGTGCCAGCAGCGCGACTAGCGGGAGGCCCCAAGAGACCCAGTACTTC	CASSATSGRPQETQYF
NA	TRBJ2-1	TRBD2	TRBV7-9	TGTGCCAGCAGCTTATCGGCGGGAGGGCCGCGAGTACAGTTCTTC	CASSLSAGGPRVQFF
NA	TRBJ1-5	NA	TRBV19	TGTGCCAGTACAAACGGCAGGGACGGCAATCAGCCCCAGCATTTT	CASTNGRDGNQPQHF